Only one count was recorded for the clone carrying this TCR beta chain. Its antigen is currently unknown. Compared with germline, one end of the junction differs, possibly owing to a read error. These data are taken from a study of vaccination and CD4 T cells after COVID-19. Study-level results: Nearly all convalescent vaccine-specific clones, 304 of 307, recognized only SARS-CoV-2 spike.

This sample's treatment: roughly 10-day PBMC culture with coronavirus spike peptide pools or control peptides (ViraFEST assay). The CDR3 contains 14 residues. Germline CDR1 is LNHDA and CDR2 is SQIVND (reference sequence). The Oncomine TCR Beta short-read assay was what sequenced the DNA obtained from cultured CD4+ T cells. Via MiXCR, TCRdb re-called the PCR reads, giving one row per CDR3 protein. The sample lists approximately 12,000 distinct CDR3 sequences; less than 80% were seen once. Material for sequencing was CD4+ T cells from blood, cultured in vitro. The chain uses TRBV19 and TRBJ1-3; no firm D call. The origin of this receptor is a human donor who had recovered from COVID-19. The CDR3 sequence: CASRPYSSGDTIYF. The CDR3 bases are TGTGCCAGTAGACCGTATTCCTCTGGAGACACCATATATTTT.